The clone carrying this TCR beta chain came up a few times. Its antigen remains unknown. MiXCR was run by TCRdb on the RT-PCR reads, yielding one entry per CDR3 protein. The table shows 530,000 or so distinct CDR3 sequences, with less than 15% occurring only once. The data stem from a study of response to subunit inactivated influenza vaccine. Study-wide results and limits: Each seasonal influenza vaccination, the authors suggested, recruits few new T cells.

Germline V gives CDR1 KGHDR, CDR2 SFDVKD. This CDR3 has 16 residues. V dropped 4 bases and J dropped 4; count of bases not matched to a gene: 8. The TCR sequence derives from a man between 45 and 60 years old who received an inactivated influenza vaccine. The sample consisted of PBMCs from blood, taken approximately 12 days after vaccination. The gene calls are TRBV24-1 and TRBJ2-2, with 7 positions matching TRBD1. CDR3 bases: TGTGCCACCAGTGACACCGGGACAGATCCCACCGGGGAGCTGTTTTTT. The encoded protein is CATSDTGTDPTGELFF.